This T cell receptor beta chain originates from a study of blood T cell repertoires in COVID-19. Method: immunoSEQ multiplex PCR; TCRdb's copy keeps in-frame clones and lacks some. The sample records approximately 320,000 clones, just under 90% being singletons. This CDR3 is built from 15 residues. V shed 1 base and J shed 5 bases, with 14 bases lying between them. Germline V gene lookup returns CDR1 MGHDK and CDR2 SYGVNS. The chain combines TRBV25-1 with TRBJ2-5; possible D gene TRBD2, 5 bases. This TCR came from a woman under 40 with COVID-19, enrolled during active disease. Sequencing was performed on peripheral blood. CDR3 loop: CASSELKDFAETQYF. The CDR3 nucleotides are TGTGCCAGCAGTGAATTAAAGGACTTCGCGGAGACCCAGTACTTC.